This T cell receptor (beta chain) was documented in a study of T-cell memory formation after mild COVID-19 (dated by TCRdb to about 2021). In the study overall: Most TCR sequence clusters were specific to one of the two donors. T-cell clones expanding and contracting after mild COVID-19 in a couple of donors were tracked by longitudinal TCRalpha and TCRbeta repertoire sequencing. Two young, previously healthy adult volunteers, one female and one male, were included in the cohort.

Inclusive of the bounding cysteine and phenylalanine, the CDR3 is 14 residues long. The CDR3 DNA has 42 bases and is translated from base 1. A distance of 12 bases separates the germline ends of V and J, which lose 2 bases and 5 bases respectively. Sequences MNHEY (CDR1) and SMNVEV (CDR2) are obtained from the germline V gene (reference sequence). Notes on this clonotype: Its antigen is still unknown. Base qualities are missing; no much larger clone stands one base away.

Broad study findings and their caveats: SARS-CoV-2 specificity of the second-wave clones peaking on day 37 was not confirmed. The study covered only a couple of mild cases, and larger cohorts including severe cases with pre-infection samples were considered necessary. Contracting CD4+ clones turned up mainly in the CM and EM memory subsets, whereas EMRA was where CD8+ clones were enriched. Some responding clones were detected in pre-infection memory, suggesting pre-existing cross-reactive memory T cells joined the SARS-CoV-2 response. Clones contracting from day 15 to 85 had balanced CD4/CD8 phenotypes, while a second wave expanding from day 15 to 37 was biased towards CD4+.

Sequencing used an Illumina NovaSeq 6000. cDNA libraries for TCRalpha and TCRbeta were prepared by 5'RACE using constant-segment primers, with sample barcodes and unique molecular identifiers added. RNA was extracted from every sample with Trizol reagent. Libraries were amplified in two PCR steps, with a second sample barcode and Illumina TruSeq adapters added in the second step. Libraries were sequenced on an Illumina NovaSeq with 2 x 150 bp paired-end reads. The authors' pipeline ran thus. Reads were demultiplexed and collapsed into UMI-guided consensus sequences with migec v1.2.7. Using mixcr v2.1.11, UMI consensuses were aligned to TRA and TRB V and J templates and then assembled into clonotypes. Expanded or contracted clonotypes were those called significant by both edgeR and NoisET, with noise models trained on biological replicates. For edgeR calls, the cutoffs were a false discovery rate-adjusted p below 0.01 and a log2 fold-change threshold of 1. As an exploratory analysis of dynamics, max-normalized trajectories of the 1000 most abundant clonotypes were examined by PCA with hierarchical clustering. Separately sequenced CD4+ and CD8+ repertoires were used to assign the CD4 or CD8 phenotype of responding clones. The public reads were reanalyzed by TCRdb: fastp trimming at Q25, MiXCR alignment, in-frame beta chains only. Here each entry gathers all rows of one CDR3 protein and keeps the most common genes and DNA. None of the V and J calls come from the authors' own analysis; TCRdb made them. The sample includes 300,000 to 400,000 distinct CDR3 sequences, with around 15% observed a single time. The ten largest clones take up under 25% of the sample.

Ficoll-Paque density gradient centrifugation was the method used to isolate PBMCs. The chain is assembled from TRBV27 and TRBJ1-1; TRBD1 is a possible D gene, resting on 5 matching bases. Sequencing was carried out using PBMCs or a T cell subset sorted from them (not recorded which). This receptor was identified in a young man who had mild COVID-19 (a few samples of this study predate the infection). The sample titles of this study are shuffled in the database, so cell type and time point are left out; the donor was told from shared clones. The CDR3 has the sequence CASSLNEGRTEAFF. DNA sequence: TGTGCCAGCAGTTTAAACGAGGGGCGGACTGAAGCTTTCTTT.